The present entry profiles one T cell receptor (beta chain) with its context. Its antigen is unknown. These data are taken from a study of lymphopenia after photon versus proton radiotherapy. General study findings and limits: Only patients who died were analyzed for survival; proton advantage is unproven.

The CDR3 runs 16 residues. Germline trimming cut 1 base from V and 6 bases from J; bases unmatched to any gene: 10. CDR1 SGHRS and CDR2 YFSETQ come from the germline V gene. Here immunoSEQ multiplex PCR was the method, and the copy in TCRdb shows in-frame clones only, minus some. This sample yields tens of thousands of clones, of which roughly 89% are seen a single time; 50% belongs to the top ten. The sequences come from peripheral blood, collected from a patient treated with proton-based radiotherapy. This clonotype originated in a woman aged 55-70 years with cholangiocarcinoma. Some clones in this sample may be carry-over from other donors' samples. The chain carries TRBV5-1 and TRBJ2-3; 8 bases align to TRBD1. The CDR3 reads CASSLLAGQASDTQYF. The CDR3 coding sequence is TGCGCCAGCAGCTTGTTGGCGGGACAGGCTTCGGATACGCAGTATTTT. The full variable domain, with the rest looked up from reference TRBV5-1 and TRBJ2-3, is KAGVTQTPRYLIKTRGQQVTLSCSPISGHRSVSWYQQTPGQGLQFLFEYFSETQRNKGNFPGRFSGRQFSNSRSEMNVSTLELGDSALYLCASSLLAGQASDTQYFGPGTRLTVL.